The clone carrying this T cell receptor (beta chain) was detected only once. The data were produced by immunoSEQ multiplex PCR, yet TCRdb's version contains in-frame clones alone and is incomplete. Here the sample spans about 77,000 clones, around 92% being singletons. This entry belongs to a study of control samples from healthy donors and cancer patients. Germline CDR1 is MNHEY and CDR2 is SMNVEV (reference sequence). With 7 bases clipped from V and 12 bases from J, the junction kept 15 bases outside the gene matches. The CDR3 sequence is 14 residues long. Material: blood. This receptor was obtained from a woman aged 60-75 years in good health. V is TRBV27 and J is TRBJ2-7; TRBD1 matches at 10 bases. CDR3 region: CASKEGTGVPNLYF. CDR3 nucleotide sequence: TGTGCCAGCAAGGAGGGGACAGGGGTACCTAATCTGTACTTC.